This TCR beta chain was identified in a study of early T cells in non-severe SARS-CoV-2 infection. The germline V gene encodes CDR1 MRHNA and CDR2 SNTAGT. With 4 bases clipped from V and 10 bases from J, the junction kept 1 base outside the gene matches. The CDR3 is 12 residues long. TCRdb reprocessed the 5' RACE reads with MiXCR, giving one entry per CDR3 protein. The sample lists approximately 69,000 distinct CDR3 sequences; 10% to 12% were seen once. This clonotype was detected many times. What it recognizes is unknown. Study results and limitations: Missing private and CD4 specificities, VDJdb matching favored anti-spike CD8 responses.

Sequenced here: whole blood, sampled at baseline. The TCR comes from an adult who was a healthcare worker with PCR-confirmed SARS-CoV-2 infection or an uninfected control (not recorded which). The rearrangement uses TRBV6-4 and TRBJ2-1; 10 bases match TRBD2. For the CDR3, the DNA is TGTGCCAGCAGTGGACTAGCGGGCGAGCAGTTCTTC. This codes for CASSGLAGEQFF.